This T cell receptor beta chain was captured by sequencing in a study of blood T cell repertoires in COVID-19. TCRdb's table, derived via immunoSEQ multiplex PCR, lists solely in-frame clones and lacks some. The sample has about 210,000 clones, about 87% seen once. The CDR3 totals 13 residues. V was shortened by 2 bases and J by 2 bases, with 6 bases between the two germline ends. This TCR derives from a woman in her forties with acute COVID-19. V gene TRBV12-3 or TRBV12-4 combines with J gene TRBJ1-1; D uncertain. Sequenced sample: PBMCs or T cells enriched from blood (not recorded which). CDR3: CASSLMGNTEAFF. The CDR3 nucleotides read TGTGCCAGCAGTTTAATGGGCAACACTGAAGCTTTCTTT.